A single sample gave rise to the 27 T cell receptor beta chains below, sequenced in a study of shared clonotypes between healthy human individuals. Naive CD8 cells lacked CD45RO, underwent positive selection for CCR7 and left out terminally differentiated effector memory CD45RA+ cells. TCRdb's table, derived via immunoSEQ multiplex PCR, lists solely in-frame clones and lacks some. The repertoire holds 750,000 to 1,000,000 clones, with approximately 92% as singletons. The specimen was naive CD8+ T cells sorted from blood. Receptors were obtained from a man in his thirties or forties in good health.

V gene TRBV4-2 combines with J gene TRBJ1-1; D may be TRBD1 (6 bases). V was shortened by 11 bases and J by 1 base, with 11 bases between the two germline ends. The germline V gene has CDR1 LGHNA and CDR2 YNFKEQ. The CDR3 spans 12 residues. The CDR3 bases are TGTGCCCGGGGGGGACAGAACACTGAAGCTTTCTTT. It translates to CARGGQNTEAFF.

The V and J genes are TRBV7-9 and TRBJ2-7, with D perhaps TRBD1 (6 bases). The V gene's germline CDR1 is SEHNR and CDR2 FQNEAQ (reference sequence). The CDR3 sequence is 14 residues long. V was trimmed by 7 bases and J by 2 bases, leaving 15 bases between them. The CDR3 is CASTTATGAYEQYF. DNA of the CDR3: TGTGCCAGCACAACCGCGACAGGAGCCTACGAGCAGTACTTC.

The chain joins TRBV4-3 to TRBJ2-3; possibly TRBD1 or TRBD2 for D (5 bases each). The CDR3 totals 15 residues. The germline gives CDR1 LGHNA, CDR2 YSLEER. Trimming shortened V by 1 base and J by 4 bases, and 12 bases separated the two germline ends. CDR3 sequence reads: CASSQARGTADTQYF. CDR3 sequence (DNA): TGCGCCAGCAGCCAAGCCCGGGGCACTGCAGATACGCAGTATTTT.

The chain carries TRBV28 and TRBJ2-7, with 8 bases identical to TRBD2. V shed 6 bases, J shed 4 bases, and the junction held 11 bases outside the gene matches. From germline, CDR1 is MDHEN and CDR2 SYDVKM. This CDR3 has 15 residues. CDR3 amino acids: CASRYLGLGDYEQYF. The CDR3 region has the DNA TGTGCCAGCAGATACCTGGGACTAGGGGATTACGAGCAGTACTTC.

The chain combines TRBV7-9 with TRBJ1-2, with D maybe TRBD1 (6 bases). CDR3 length: 17 residues. Germline values: CDR1 SEHNR, CDR2 FQNEAQ (reference sequence). V dropped 1 base and J dropped 3 bases, with 18 bases sitting between them. As DNA, the CDR3 is TGTGCCAGCAGCTTAGACCCTCCAGGGGAAGTCGACTATGGCTACACCTTC. It encodes CASSLDPPGEVDYGYTF.

This chain links TRBV7-9 with TRBJ1-3; D gene unclear. V lost 0 bases to trimming and J lost 3 bases, with 9 bases between them. The germline gives CDR1 SEHNR, CDR2 FQNEAQ (reference sequence). The CDR3 totals 15 residues. The CDR3: CASSLASRIGNTIYF. The CDR3 DNA is TGTGCCAGCAGCTTAGCTTCCAGGATTGGAAACACCATATATTTT.

CDR3 DNA: TGTGCCAGCAGCACCGGTGGGGGCGGCAATCAGCCCCAGCATTTT. Translating it yields CASSTGGGGNQPQHF. This chain links TRBV9 with TRBJ1-5; D is possibly TRBD1 (6 bases). In germline, CDR1 is SGDLS, CDR2 YYNGEE. This CDR3 spans 15 amino acids. Trimming pared 4 bases from V and 2 bases from J, leaving 13 bases between.

The chain uses TRBV6-6 and TRBJ2-3; no reliable D call. V gave up 0 bases and J gave up 1 base, with 8 bases separating them. The CDR3 has 15 amino acids. The germline CDR1 and CDR2 sequences are MNHNY and SVGAGI (reference sequence). The CDR3 coding sequence is TGTGCCAGCAGTTACTCCACGGAGCGCACAGATACGCAGTATTTT. This gives the protein CASSYSTERTDTQYF.

The chain combines TRBV5-1 with TRBJ2-1; 7 nucleotides line up with TRBD1. The V and J ends lost 1 base and 3 bases, in that order; junction bases with no gene match: 4. Per the germline V gene, CDR1 is SGHRS and CDR2 is YFSETQ. The CDR3 has 15 residues. CDR3 sequence (DNA): TGCGCCAGCAGCTTGATATCAGGGGGCTACAATGAGCAGTTCTTC. Its protein is CASSLISGGYNEQFF.

The chain joins TRBV27 to TRBJ2-2, with TRBD2 identical over 12 bases. Germline CDR1 is MNHEY and CDR2 is SMNVEV (reference sequence). J gave up 7 bases and V 7 bases, and 19 bases lay outside the gene matches. This CDR3 region has 19 residues. The CDR3 here is CASTSLTTSGRGGGGELFF. The CDR3 DNA reads TGTGCCAGCACCTCCTTGACGACTAGCGGGAGAGGAGGAGGCGGGGAGCTGTTTTTT.

This chain links TRBV2 with TRBJ2-7; possible D gene TRBD2, 5 bases. The germline V and J ends were trimmed by 2 bases and 3 bases, with 8 bases remaining between them. Germline CDR1 and CDR2: SNHLY and FYNNEI. This CDR3 spans 13 amino acids. CDR3 sequence: CASSETGIYEQYF. In DNA, the CDR3 is TGTGCCAGCAGTGAAACGGGGATCTACGAGCAGTACTTC.

The chain is built from TRBV7-9 and TRBJ2-3; 10 bases match TRBD2. The V gene end was trimmed by 6 bases and the J gene end by 5 bases; junction bases not matched to a gene: 11. The CDR3 has 16 residues. Germline assignment: CDR1 SEHNR and CDR2 FQNEAQ (reference sequence). The CDR3 nucleotides are TGTGCCAGCAGGCACCCGGCTAGCGGGAGACAAGATACGCAGTATTTT. Its protein is CASRHPASGRQDTQYF.

The rearrangement uses TRBV19 and TRBJ1-5; TRBD1 matches 7 bases. J gave up 3 bases and V 1 base, and 12 bases lay outside the gene matches. This CDR3 has 18 amino acids. Germline V gene lookup returns CDR1 LNHDA and CDR2 SQIVND (reference sequence). CDR3 nucleotide sequence: TGTGCCAGTAGTATAGCCCGACAGGGAGGGTCCCACAATCAGCCCCAGCATTTT. Its translation is CASSIARQGGSHNQPQHF. The variable domain in full, completed from reference TRBV19 and TRBJ1-5, reads DGGITQSPKYLFRKEGQNVTLSCEQNLNHDAMYWYRQDPGQGLRLIYYSQIVNDFQKGDIAEGYSVSREKKESFPLTVTSAQKNPTAFYLCASSIARQGGSHNQPQHFGDGTRLSIL.

The DNA for the CDR3 is TGTGCCAGCAGCTTCGTGGGCCTGGGCCTTTCTGGGGCAGATACGCAGTATTTT. Translation: CASSFVGLGLSGADTQYF. V gene TRBV7-9 combines with J gene TRBJ2-3; D ambiguous. The CDR3 consists of 18 residues. Trimming took 3 bases from V and 4 from J, leaving 23 bases between them. CDR1 and CDR2 (germline): SEHNR, FQNEAQ (reference sequence).

The CDR3 region has the DNA TGTGCCAGCAGCAACAGGGAAAATGAGCAGTTCTTC. Residues: CASSNRENEQFF. The V gene is TRBV9, the J gene TRBJ2-1; D is perhaps TRBD1 (6 bases). Per germline, CDR1 SGDLS and CDR2 YYNGEE. The CDR3 consists of 12 residues. With 4 bases removed from V and 7 bases from J, the gap between germline ends came to 9 bases.

V usage is TRBV30 and J usage is TRBJ2-1, with TRBD2 identical over 10 bases. Trimming at V came to 4 bases and at J to 2 bases, leaving 5 bases not matched to a gene. Germline V gives CDR1 GTSNPN, CDR2 SVGIG (reference sequence). CDR3 length: 15 amino acids. Here the CDR3 reads CAWTGLAEAYNEQFF. CDR3 sequence (DNA): TGTGCCTGGACCGGACTAGCGGAAGCCTACAATGAGCAGTTCTTC.

This chain uses TRBV7-9 with TRBJ2-4, with D unclear. Germline CDR1 reads SEHNR; CDR2 reads FQNEAQ (reference sequence). The V end lost 5 bases, the J end lost 2 bases, and 10 bases lay between the germline ends. This CDR3 has 14 residues. CDR3 bases: TGTGCCAGCAGCCCGGTGGGCCCCAAAAACATTCAGTACTTC. It codes for CASSPVGPKNIQYF. The whole variable domain, remainder taken from reference TRBV7-9 and TRBJ2-4, is DTGVSQNPRHKITKRGQNVTFRCDPISEHNRLYWYRQTLGQGPEFLTYFQNEAQLEKSRLLSDRFSAERPKGSFSTLEIQRTEQGDSAMYLCASSPVGPKNIQYFGAGTRLSVL.

The chain has TRBV29-1 and TRBJ2-5; TRBD1 matches at 10 bases. Germline CDR1 is SQVTM and CDR2 is ANQGSEA. The CDR3 has 14 residues. Germline trimming cut 6 bases from V and 5 bases from J; bases unmatched to any gene: 9. This CDR3 is CSVVDRGHGETQYF. DNA for the CDR3: TGCAGCGTCGTAGACAGGGGGCATGGGGAGACCCAGTACTTC.

This chain links TRBV7-9 with TRBJ1-2; D not resolved. This CDR3 contains 15 residues. Per germline, CDR1 SEHNR and CDR2 FQNEAQ (reference sequence). V shed 1 base and J shed 4 bases, with 13 bases lying between them. This CDR3 reads CASSLGGNPLYGYTF. CDR3 bases: TGTGCCAGCAGCTTAGGGGGTAACCCACTCTATGGCTACACCTTC.

The genes are TRBV7-9 and TRBJ2-1; tentatively, D is TRBD1 (5 bases). This CDR3 contains 16 residues. V lost 5 bases and J 0 bases, leaving 14 bases between the germline ends. Germline V CDR1 and CDR2: SEHNR, FQNEAQ (reference sequence). This chain's CDR3 is CASSPTGDSSYNEQFF. The CDR3 DNA sequence: TGTGCCAGCAGCCCTACAGGTGATAGCTCCTACAATGAGCAGTTCTTC.

With regard to this clone: Other DNA sequences in this sample translate to the same CDR3. The rearrangement uses TRBV7-9 and TRBJ2-3; the D gene is possibly TRBD2 (6 bases). Per the germline V gene, CDR1 is SEHNR and CDR2 is FQNEAQ (reference sequence). Between the trimmed V and J ends, which lost 5 bases and 0 bases, there was a span of 12 bases. The CDR3 sequence is 15 residues long. CDR3 loop: CASSLLGGSTDTQYF. The CDR3 DNA is TGTGCCAGCAGCCTCCTCGGGGGAAGCACAGATACGCAGTATTTT.

The rearrangement uses TRBV5-4 and TRBJ2-7; possibly TRBD2 for D (6 bases). Germline V gene lookup returns CDR1 SGHNT and CDR2 YYREEE (reference sequence). Deletions cut 4 bases from V and 5 bases from J, with 16 bases between. This CDR3 has 14 amino acids. The chain's CDR3 is CASSHGSRVDEQYF. The CDR3 DNA sequence: TGTGCCAGCAGCCACGGGAGTCGGGTTGACGAGCAGTACTTC.

On this clone itself: In the same sample, other DNA sequences code for this CDR3. The chain carries TRBV27 and TRBJ2-1, with D perhaps TRBD2 (6 bases). This CDR3 is built from 14 residues. CDR1 and CDR2 (germline): MNHEY, SMNVEV (reference sequence). V lost 5 bases and J lost 2, with 10 bases in between. The CDR3 nucleotides are TGTGCCAGCAGTCCCGGGACTCCCTACAATGAGCAGTTCTTC. Protein: CASSPGTPYNEQFF.

The chain uses TRBV11-2 and TRBJ2-6, with D hard to call. The CDR3 loop spans 17 amino acids. Trimming cost V 5 bases and J 0 bases, with 14 bases left between them. Germline V gene data show CDR1 as SGHAT and CDR2 as FQNNGV. Here the CDR3 DNA reads TGTGCCAGCAGCCCTGACACTATACTCTCTGGGGCCAACGTCCTGACTTTC. The encoded protein is CASSPDTILSGANVLTF.

The chain joins TRBV29-1 to TRBJ2-7; TRBD1 agrees at 11 bases. The V gene's germline CDR1 is SQVTM and CDR2 ANQGSEA. With 5 bases clipped from V and 0 bases from J, the junction kept 3 bases outside the gene matches. The CDR3 totals 14 residues. The CDR3 sequence: CSVLGQGGSYEQYF. The CDR3 DNA sequence: TGCAGCGTTCTGGGACAGGGGGGCTCCTACGAGCAGTACTTC.

The V gene is TRBV27, the J gene TRBJ1-1, with D maybe TRBD1 (6 bases). Trimming cost V 8 bases and J 1 base, with 17 bases left between them. CDR1 and CDR2 from the germline V gene are MNHEY and SMNVEV (reference sequence). CDR3 length: 15 residues. CDR3 DNA: TGTGCCAGCTTATCGGGGCTAGGGGGGAACACTGAAGCTTTCTTT. Translating it yields CASLSGLGGNTEAFF.

The genes are TRBV2 and TRBJ2-5; 9 bases are shared with TRBD2. Trimming cost V 1 base and J 5 bases; bases outside gene matches: 5. Germline V lookup: CDR1 SNHLY, CDR2 FYNNEI. CDR3 size: 15 residues. As DNA, the CDR3 is TGTGCCAGCAGTGAAGGACTAGCGGTCGTCGAGACCCAGTACTTC. Translation: CASSEGLAVVETQYF.